This record covers a single T cell receptor beta chain. This clone's antigen is unknown. No quality values exist for individual bases; no much larger clone is one base distant. TCRbeta CDR3 regions were amplified from genomic DNA by means of the immunoSEQ Assay, a bias-controlled multiplex PCR. In the original analysis: The number of nucleated cells in each sample was estimated from the amplification of reference gene primers within the assay. To quantify the absolute abundance of each unique TCRbeta CDR3 rearrangement, sequence reads were collapsed and filtered. For each sample, productive Simpson clonality was calculated as the square root of Simpson's diversity index across productive rearrangements. Not all clones reach the TCRdb copy of this immuneACCESS table, which keeps in-frame sequences only. Checked studies attribute under half of the gap to unresolved V genes and leave the rest unexplained. That table supplies the V and J calls and clone size; D and trimming were determined from the DNA. This sample gives 68,000 or so clones in total; 89% of them show up just once. Clones ranked in the top ten supply roughly 8% of the sample.

The germline V end is reduced by 4 bases and the J end by 10 bases; junction bases left unmatched: 3. CDR1 is given as MNHEY and CDR2 as SVGEGT, both from the germline V gene. The CDR3 sequence holds 14 residues, the cysteine and phenylalanine included. Only the CDR3 region is kept as DNA, spanning 42 bases read in frame from base 1. This entry comes from a study of blood T cell repertoires in COVID-19 (dated by TCRdb to 2019 to 2021). About the study as a whole: Samples from collaborators originated in the United States, Italy and Spain and spanned both the acute and convalescent phases of COVID-19. The material from the prospective study consisted of cDNA or gDNA derived from T cells, B-cell-depleted T cells, or PBMCs. Deeply sampled blood TCRbeta repertoires from subjects exposed to, actively infected with, or recovered from COVID-19 were included in the dataset. The repertoires were made available in a free public database intended to serve as a resource for research on the immune response to SARS-CoV-2. The samples were drawn from the first 160 participants of the ongoing ImmuneRACE study and from 950 to 1,500 subjects provided by 6 global collaborators. The sample metadata nearly always contained a de-identified subject ID, COVID-19 status, age in years and sex. HLA class I and class II types, where available, came from metadata supplied by the sample provider rather than from assay-based typing.

Beyond this particular receptor, the publication reports: Clinical and demographic metadata were provided uncurated, with the amount varying by source and participant.

The collaborating institutions used their own protocols to collect whole blood in K2EDTA tubes. Collaborator samples were shipped for TCRbeta analysis as frozen whole blood, isolated PBMCs, or DNA extracted from either sample type. The rearrangement joined TRBV6-2 or TRBV6-3 to TRBJ1-6; 11 of the junction bases match TRBD1. The material sequenced was peripheral blood. This receptor was identified in a man aged 45-65 years with active COVID-19. CDR3 protein: CASSWTGGASPLHF. The DNA sequence is as follows: TGTGCCAGCAGTTGGACAGGGGGCGCCTCACCCCTCCACTTT.